The TCR beta chain under discussion was sequenced for a study of blood T cell repertoires in COVID-19 (dated by TCRdb to about 2020). With respect to the entire study: Samples covering the acute and convalescent phases of COVID-19 were provided by collaborators in the United States, Italy and Spain. The material from the prospective study consisted of cDNA or gDNA derived from T cells, B-cell-depleted T cells, or PBMCs. Subjects who had been exposed to COVID-19, were actively infected with it, or had recovered from it provided the deeply sampled blood TCRbeta repertoires that made up the dataset. A freely available public database, intended as a resource for researchers studying the immune response to SARS-CoV-2, is where the repertoires were released. Samples were obtained from the ongoing ImmuneRACE study (first 160 participants) and from some 1,200 subjects provided by 6 global collaborators. The sample metadata nearly always contained a de-identified subject ID, COVID-19 status, age in years and sex. Where HLA class I and class II types were available, the types were taken from metadata supplied by the sample provider, not from assay-based typing. What the research found in general, with its limitations: The quantity of clinical and demographic metadata differed by source and by participant and was supplied without curation.

Each collaborating institution followed its own protocols to collect whole blood in K2EDTA tubes. For TCRbeta analysis, collaborator samples were shipped as frozen whole blood, as isolated PBMCs, or as DNA extracted from either sample type. The CDR1 and CDR2 encoded by the germline V gene (reference sequence) are LNHDA and SQIVND. Its CDR3 holds 14 amino acids, cysteine through phenylalanine. Only the CDR3 DNA stays, 42 bases, in frame from base 1. The V end loses 3 bases and the J end loses 7 bases, and a stretch of 12 bases separates them. Comments on this clone: The specificity of this receptor is unknown. No qualities accompany the bases; no much larger clone lies one base away.

TCRbeta CDR3 regions were amplified from genomic DNA by means of the immunoSEQ Assay, a bias-controlled multiplex PCR. Per the source publication's procedure: Within the assay, amplification of reference gene primers was used to estimate how many nucleated cells each sample contained. Sequence reads were collapsed and filtered to measure the absolute abundance of every unique TCRbeta CDR3 rearrangement. Productive Simpson clonality was computed per sample as the square root of Simpson's diversity index over productive rearrangements. This immuneACCESS table, as held by TCRdb, lists in-frame sequences with V and J called but not all clones. Of the missing ones, under half trace to an unresolved V gene in checked studies; the others have no known cause. Clonal size and the V and J genes are those of that table, whereas D and trimming came from the DNA. This sample is represented by approximately 100,000 clones; about 90% of them were singletons. Jointly, the top ten make up around 15% of the sample.

The chain was built from TRBV19 and TRBJ1-4, with a tentative D gene TRBD1 over 6 matching bases. This TCR derives from a man over 45 with acute or convalescent COVID-19. Sequencing was performed on peripheral blood. The CDR3 region: CASSIVGAGEKLFF. At the DNA level, the sequence is TGTGCCAGTAGTATCGTGGGGGCTGGTGAAAAACTGTTTTTT.